The clone carrying this T cell receptor beta chain was seen repeatedly, ten times or more. Its cognate antigen is unknown. The sample comes from a study of CD8 T cells in ankylosing spondylitis. Study conclusions and caveats: What appeared characteristic of ankylosing spondylitis blood was a TCR beta motif of fewer than ten highly homologous variants. Significant enrichment of disease-linked clones was reportedly seen in matched ankylosing spondylitis synovial fluid. Earlier authors reported some of these motif variants in reactive arthritis synovial fluid and blood.

Quantitative 5'-RACE with molecular barcodes produced the TCR beta libraries. TCRdb re-analysed the 5' RACE reads in MiXCR, keeping a single row per CDR3 protein. The sample includes 700,000 to 850,000 distinct CDR3 sequences, around 11% of them seen just once. Trimming shortened V by 0 bases and J by 0 bases, and 6 bases separated the two germline ends. CDR3 length equals 15 residues. Germline-derived CDR1 and CDR2 are MNHEY and SVGAGI. This TCR was sampled from a male donor with ankylosing spondylitis. This chain uses TRBV6-5 with TRBJ1-3; D is unresolved. Sequenced input: blood, either unsorted or a sorted T cell fraction (not recorded which). CDR3 sequence: CASSYSTGSGNTIYF. CDR3 DNA sequence: TGTGCCAGCAGTTACTCGACTGGCTCTGGAAACACCATATATTTT.